These 16 T cell receptor beta chains originate from one sample sequenced in a study of cytomegalovirus exposure and HLA in healthy donors. Researchers ran the PCR with 60 Vbeta and 13 Jbeta primers. Clones were read by immunoSEQ multiplex PCR, and TCRdb kept only the in-frame ones, dropping some. The sample has over 150,000 clones, around 67% seen once. Sequenced sample: PBMCs. The receptors here all came from a woman aged 30 to 39 in good health and CMV-seropositive.

A single count supports this clone. CDR3 sequence reads: CASSLYTGTSGYNEQFF. For the CDR3, the DNA is TGTGCCAGCAGTTTATACACCGGGACTAGCGGTTACAATGAGCAGTTCTTC. The rearrangement joins TRBV28 to TRBJ2-1, with 11 bases identical to TRBD2. The CDR3 has 17 residues. V shed 1 base, J shed 4 bases, and the junction held 6 bases outside the gene matches. Germline V gene data show CDR1 as MDHEN and CDR2 as SYDVKM.

The chain uses TRBV18 and TRBJ2-5; D call uncertain. The CDR3 runs to 11 residues. Trimming cost V 3 bases and J 3 bases, with 2 bases left between them. Per the germline V gene, CDR1 is KGHSH and CDR2 is LQKENI. CDR3 in DNA: TGTGCCAGCTCACCTAAAGAGACCCAGTACTTC. It codes for CASSPKETQYF.

The gene calls are TRBV28 and TRBJ2-7; 10 bases agree with TRBD1. The CDR3 length is 12 residues. Germline V lookup: CDR1 MDHEN, CDR2 SYDVKM. V lost 7 bases and J lost 6; bases outside the gene matches: 3. The CDR3 DNA follows: TGTGCCAGCATTGACAGGGGGCGCGAGCAGTACTTC. This sequence encodes CASIDRGREQYF. Based on the CDR3 plus reference TRBV28 and TRBJ2-7, the full variable domain is DVKVTQSSRYLVKRTGEKVFLECVQDMDHENMFWYRQDPGLGLRLIYFSYDVKMKEKGDIPEGYSVSREKKERFSLILESASTNQTSMYLCASIDRGREQYFGPGTRLTVT.

This clone was counted between two and nine times. At the DNA level, this CDR3 is encoded by other sequences in the same sample as well. The rearrangement links TRBV25-1 to TRBJ2-1, with 9 positions matching TRBD2. Germline V gives CDR1 MGHDK, CDR2 SYGVNS. J lost 4 bases, V lost 2 bases, and 3 bases had no gene match. This CDR3 has 15 amino acids. CDR3: CASSELTSGYNEQFF. In DNA, the CDR3 is TGTGCCAGCAGTGAACTGACTAGCGGATACAATGAGCAGTTCTTC.

The CDR3 nucleotides are TGTGCCATCAGAGTTGGAGTTAACACTGAAGCTTTCTTT. Translated, it gives CAIRVGVNTEAFF. The rearrangement uses TRBV10-3 and TRBJ1-1, with D hard to call. The CDR3 length is 13 residues. Germline CDR1 and CDR2: ENHRY and SYGVKD. Trimming removed 6 bases at V and 2 bases at J, with 10 bases between.

The chain employs TRBV19 and TRBJ2-1; the match to TRBD2 covers 9 bases. The CDR3 loop spans 15 amino acids. Germline V gives CDR1 LNHDA, CDR2 SQIVND (reference sequence). Trimming took 7 bases from V and 4 from J; bases not matched to a gene: 8. The DNA of the CDR3 is TGTGCCAGTAAGAAAGCGGGAGGAGGATACAATGAGCAGTTCTTC. Encoded protein: CASKKAGGGYNEQFF.

This clone came up a few times. V and J are TRBV10-3 and TRBJ2-7, with 8 bases matching TRBD2. J lost 0 bases, V lost 10 bases, and 11 bases had no gene match. This CDR3 has 15 amino acids. Germline values: CDR1 ENHRY, CDR2 SYGVKD. The CDR3 DNA reads TGTGCCACCCTCCGCCGGGAGGGGAGCTCCTACGAGCAGTACTTC. It specifies CATLRREGSSYEQYF.

The rearrangement joins TRBV6-1 to TRBJ2-7; D is uncertain. The CDR3 spans 14 residues. The germline V and J ends were trimmed by 3 bases and 2 bases, with 11 bases remaining between them. The germline gives CDR1 MNHNS, CDR2 SASEGT. CDR3 in DNA: TGTGCCAGCAGTGATAACAGAGTCGCCTACGAGCAGTACTTC. As protein: CASSDNRVAYEQYF.

V usage is TRBV7-2 and J usage is TRBJ2-5; D uncertain. The J call may be incorrect, as the DNA end agrees better with TRBJ2-7. CDR1 and CDR2 (germline): SGHTA, FQGNSA. The CDR3 extends over 14 amino acids. The DNA for the CDR3 is TGTGCCAGCAGCTCGAACGCCCCAATCTACGAGCAGTACTTC. This gives the protein CASSSNAPIYEQYF.

This chain connects TRBV7-9 to TRBJ2-7, with TRBD2 matching 8 bases. V lost 4 bases to trimming and J lost 6 bases; unmatched junction nucleotides: 8. The germline V gene has CDR1 SEHNR and CDR2 FQNEAQ (reference sequence). The CDR3 has 14 residues. The CDR3 nucleotides read TGTGCCAGCAGCTACCGGGACGGGGGGGCCGAGCAGTACTTC. Translating it yields CASSYRDGGAEQYF.

The chain links TRBV5-6 to TRBJ1-2; 7 bases match TRBD1. The V and J ends lost 2 bases and 5 bases, in that order; junction bases with no gene match: 6. Per the germline V gene, CDR1 is SGHDT and CDR2 is YYEEEE. The CDR3 length is 14 residues. The CDR3 DNA follows: TGTGCCAGCAGCTTAGTCGGGACAGTTTATGGCTACACCTTC. Its protein product is CASSLVGTVYGYTF.

This clone came up a few times. The V and J genes are TRBV11-2 and TRBJ2-5, with a tentative D call TRBD2 (6 bases). This CDR3 is built from 17 residues. Germline-derived CDR1 and CDR2 are SGHAT and FQNNGV. Between the trimmed V and J ends, which lost 3 bases and 5 bases, there was a span of 22 bases. The CDR3 here is CASSLSKEGRGGETQYF. The CDR3 nucleotides are TGTGCCAGCAGCTTGTCCAAGGAGGGCCGGGGTGGGGAGACCCAGTACTTC.

The rearrangement joins TRBV7-9 to TRBJ2-7; 7 positions match TRBD2. CDR3 length equals 15 residues. J gave up 3 bases and V 5 bases, and 10 bases lay outside the gene matches. Looked up from germline, CDR1 is SEHNR and CDR2 is FQNEAQ (reference sequence). The CDR3 DNA sequence: TGTGCCAGCAGCCCGCCGGCTAGCGGAGTCTACGAGCAGTACTTC. Protein product: CASSPPASGVYEQYF.

In its sample, this clone was seen a few times. The chain combines TRBV5-4 with TRBJ2-1; possibly TRBD1 for D (6 bases). The V gene lost 4 bases and the J gene lost 9 bases, with 11 bases spanning the gap. This CDR3 comprises 12 residues. The germline gives CDR1 SGHNT, CDR2 YYREEE (reference sequence). CDR3 sequence (DNA): TGTGCCAGCAGCACCACAGGGTTTGAGCAGTTCTTC. Its translation is CASSTTGFEQFF.

The rearrangement links TRBV5-1 to TRBJ2-3, with TRBD2 identical over 7 bases. Germline CDR1 reads SGHRS; CDR2 reads YFSETQ. The CDR3 is 15 residues long. With 4 bases clipped from V and 4 bases from J, the junction kept 9 bases outside the gene matches. CDR3: CASSRWAGEADTQYF. In DNA form, the CDR3 reads TGCGCCAGCAGCCGGTGGGCGGGAGAGGCAGATACGCAGTATTTT.

The chain has TRBV28 and TRBJ2-1, with unresolved D. With 6 bases removed from V and 5 bases from J, the gap between germline ends came to 11 bases. The CDR3 has 13 residues. The germline V gene has CDR1 MDHEN and CDR2 SYDVKM. CDR3 coding DNA: TGTGCCAGCAGGGGCCCTGAACACAATGAGCAGTTCTTC. Translation: CASRGPEHNEQFF.